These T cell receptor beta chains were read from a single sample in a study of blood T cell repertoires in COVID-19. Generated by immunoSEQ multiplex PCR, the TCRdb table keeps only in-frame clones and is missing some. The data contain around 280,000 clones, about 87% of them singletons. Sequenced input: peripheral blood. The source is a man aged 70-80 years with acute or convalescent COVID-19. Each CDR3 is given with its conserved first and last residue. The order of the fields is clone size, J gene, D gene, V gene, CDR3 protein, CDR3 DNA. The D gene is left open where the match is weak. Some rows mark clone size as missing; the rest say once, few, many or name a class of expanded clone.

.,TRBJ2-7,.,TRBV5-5,CASSFNSYEQYF,TGTGCCAGCAGCTTTAATAGCTACGAGCAGTACTTC
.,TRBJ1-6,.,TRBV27,CASSSRTLGSPLHF,TGTGCCAGCAGTTCTAGGACATTGGGTTCACCCCTCCACTTT
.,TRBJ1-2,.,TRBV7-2,CASSPYPRGVGYGYTF,TGTGCCAGCAGCCCGTATCCCCGGGGGGTGGGGTATGGCTACACCTTC
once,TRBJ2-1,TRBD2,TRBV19,CASSVTSGISSYNEQFF,TGTGCCAGTAGCGTGACTAGCGGAATAAGCTCCTACAATGAGCAGTTCTTC
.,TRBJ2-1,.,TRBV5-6,CASSLGGYNEQFF,TGTGCCAGCAGCTTGGGCGGCTACAATGAGCAGTTCTTC
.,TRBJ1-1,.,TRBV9,CASSVGPQGGMNTEAFF,TGTGCCAGCAGCGTAGGCCCACAGGGAGGGATGAACACTGAAGCTTTCTTT
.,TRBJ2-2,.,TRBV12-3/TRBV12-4,CASSFNAGELFF,TGTGCCAGCAGTTTCAATGCCGGGGAGCTGTTTTTT
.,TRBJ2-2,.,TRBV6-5,CASRYSLESHTGELFF,TGTGCCAGCAGGTACTCTCTGGAGAGCCACACCGGGGAGCTGTTTTTT
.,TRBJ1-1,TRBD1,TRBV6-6,CASRADRVSEAFF,TGTGCCAGCAGAGCGGACAGGGTGAGTGAAGCTTTCTTT
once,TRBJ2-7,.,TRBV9,CASSVGGTASYEQYF,TGTGCCAGCAGCGTAGGGGGGACTGCCTCCTACGAGCAGTACTTC
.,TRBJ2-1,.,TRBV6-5,CASSYQATAYNEQFF,TGTGCCAGCAGTTACCAGGCGACAGCCTACAATGAGCAGTTCTTC
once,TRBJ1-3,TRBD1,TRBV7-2,CASSLAIRGHGNTIYF,TGTGCCAGCAGCTTAGCGATCAGGGGGCATGGAAACACCATATATTTT
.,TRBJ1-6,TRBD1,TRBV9,CASSAQTGPHSPLHF,TGTGCCAGCAGCGCCCAGACAGGGCCTCATTCACCCCTCCACTTT
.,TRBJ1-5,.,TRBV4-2,CASSQEGGTGVQPQHF,TGTGCCAGCAGCCAAGAGGGCGGGACGGGGGTACAGCCCCAGCATTTT
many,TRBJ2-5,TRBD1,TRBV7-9,CASSSTGSGETQYF,TGTGCCAGCAGCTCGACAGGGAGCGGAGAGACCCAGTACTTC
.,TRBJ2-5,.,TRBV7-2,CASSLSQTGQETQYF,TGTGCCAGCAGCTTAAGCCAGACAGGACAAGAGACCCAGTACTTC
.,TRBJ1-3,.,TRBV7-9,CASQVGSGNTIYF,TGTGCCAGCCAGGTTGGCTCTGGAAACACCATATATTTT
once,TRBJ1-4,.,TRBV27,CASSSGYEKLFF,TGTGCCAGCAGTTCGGGGTACGAAAAACTGTTTTTT
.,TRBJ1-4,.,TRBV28,CASSLLDLEKLFF,TGTGCCAGCAGTTTACTAGACTTGGAAAAACTGTTTTTT
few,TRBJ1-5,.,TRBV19,CASSTASRGNQPQHF,TGTGCCAGTAGTACCGCCTCCCGGGGCAATCAGCCCCAGCATTTT
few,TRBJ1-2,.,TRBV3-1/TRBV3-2,CASSQGQLYGYTF,TGTGCCAGCAGCCAAGGACAGCTCTATGGCTACACCTTC
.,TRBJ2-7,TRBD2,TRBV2,CASSGSGGPREQYF,TGTGCCAGCAGCGGTTCGGGAGGGCCGAGAGAGCAGTACTTC
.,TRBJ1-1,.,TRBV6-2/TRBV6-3,CASIPRTEGSAFF,TGTGCCAGCATCCCAAGGACAGAGGGTAGTGCTTTCTTT
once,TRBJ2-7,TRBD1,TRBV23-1,CASTGQGGGEQYF,TGCGCCAGCACAGGACAGGGGGGAGGGGAGCAGTACTTC
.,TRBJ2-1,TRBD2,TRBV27,CASSDFSGRAANEQFF,TGTGCCAGCAGTGATTTTAGCGGGAGGGCGGCCAATGAGCAGTTCTTC
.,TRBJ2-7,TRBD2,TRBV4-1,CASSQGLAGAIYEQYF,TGCGCCAGCAGCCAAGGGTTAGCGGGAGCCATCTACGAGCAGTACTTC
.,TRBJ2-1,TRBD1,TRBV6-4,CASSDPFGTAFF,TGTGCCAGCAGTGACCCCTTTGGGACAGCGTTCTTC
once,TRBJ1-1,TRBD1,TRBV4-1,CASSPIRQGRTEAFF,TGCGCCAGCAGCCCGATCAGACAGGGACGCACTGAAGCTTTCTTT
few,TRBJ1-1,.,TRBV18,CASSPLTPDTEAFF,TGTGCCAGCTCACCACTGACTCCGGACACTGAAGCTTTCTTT
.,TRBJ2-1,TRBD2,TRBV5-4,CASSSTSGVYNEQFF,TGTGCCAGCAGCTCGACTAGCGGGGTCTACAATGAGCAGTTCTTC
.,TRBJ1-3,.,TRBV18,CASSPGAGGNTIYF,TGTGCCAGCTCACCAGGGGCCGGTGGAAACACCATATATTTT
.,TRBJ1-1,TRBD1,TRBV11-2,CASNPAAGGAFF,TGTGCCAGCAACCCAGCAGCAGGGGGAGCTTTCTTT
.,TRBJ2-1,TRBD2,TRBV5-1,CASSLASSGHYNEQFF,TGCGCCAGCAGCTTGGCCTCTAGCGGCCACTACAATGAGCAGTTCTTC
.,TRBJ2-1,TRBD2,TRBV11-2,CASSALRGSYEQFF,TGTGCCAGCAGCGCCCTTCGCGGGAGTTATGAGCAGTTCTTC
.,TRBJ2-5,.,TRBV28,CASSLTASQETQYF,TGTGCCAGCAGTTTGACAGCAAGTCAAGAGACCCAGTACTTC
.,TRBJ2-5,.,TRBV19,CASSTRDLPEETQYF,TGTGCCAGTAGTACGCGCGACTTACCCGAAGAGACCCAGTACTTC
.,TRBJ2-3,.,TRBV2,CASSELRVADTQYF,TGTGCCAGCAGCGAACTGAGGGTAGCAGATACGCAGTATTTT
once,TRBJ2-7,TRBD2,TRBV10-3,CAIRGTTRSGEQYF,TGTGCCATCCGCGGGACTACAAGAAGCGGGGAGCAGTACTTC
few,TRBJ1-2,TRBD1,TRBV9,CASSDTRDRSNYGYTF,TGTGCCAGCAGCGATACCCGGGACAGAAGCAACTATGGCTACACCTTC
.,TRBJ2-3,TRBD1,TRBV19,CASSRTGGTDTQYF,TGTGCCAGTAGTAGGACAGGGGGTACAGATACGCAGTATTTT
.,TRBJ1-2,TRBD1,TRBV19,CASSIGRVGTAANYGYTF,TGTGCCAGTAGTATAGGACGGGTCGGGACAGCAGCTAACTATGGCTACACCTTC